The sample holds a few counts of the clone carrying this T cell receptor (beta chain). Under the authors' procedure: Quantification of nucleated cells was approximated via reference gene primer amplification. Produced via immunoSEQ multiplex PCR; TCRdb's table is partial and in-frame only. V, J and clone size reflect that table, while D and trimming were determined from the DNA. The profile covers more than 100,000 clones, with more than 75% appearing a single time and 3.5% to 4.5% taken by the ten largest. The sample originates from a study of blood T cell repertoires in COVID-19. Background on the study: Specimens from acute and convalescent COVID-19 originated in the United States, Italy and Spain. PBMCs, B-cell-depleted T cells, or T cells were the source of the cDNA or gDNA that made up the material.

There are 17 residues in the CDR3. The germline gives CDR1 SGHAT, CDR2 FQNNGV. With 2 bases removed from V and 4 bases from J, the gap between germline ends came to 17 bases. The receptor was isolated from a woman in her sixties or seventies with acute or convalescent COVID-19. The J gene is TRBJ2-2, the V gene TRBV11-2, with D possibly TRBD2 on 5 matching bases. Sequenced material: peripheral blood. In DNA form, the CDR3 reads TGTGCCAGCAGCTTAAGGGAGCTGGGGAGTGGCACCGGGGAGCTGTTTTTT. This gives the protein CASSLRELGSGTGELFF.